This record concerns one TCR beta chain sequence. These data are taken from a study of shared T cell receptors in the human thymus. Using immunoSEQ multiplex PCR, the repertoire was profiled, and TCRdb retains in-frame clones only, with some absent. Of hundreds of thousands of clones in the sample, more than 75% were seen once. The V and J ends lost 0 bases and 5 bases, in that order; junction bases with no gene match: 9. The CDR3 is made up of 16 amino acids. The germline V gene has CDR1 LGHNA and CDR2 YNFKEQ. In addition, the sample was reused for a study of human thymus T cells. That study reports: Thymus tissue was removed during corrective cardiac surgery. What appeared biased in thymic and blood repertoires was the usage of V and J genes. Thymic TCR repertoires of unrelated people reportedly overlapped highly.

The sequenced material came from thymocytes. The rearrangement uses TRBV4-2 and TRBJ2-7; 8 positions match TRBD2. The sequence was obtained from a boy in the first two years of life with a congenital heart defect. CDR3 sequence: CASSQDSGTSDHEQYF. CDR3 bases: TGTGCCAGCAGCCAAGATTCGGGGACTAGTGACCACGAGCAGTACTTC.